These 18 T cell receptor beta chains share one sample of origin, sequenced in a study of cytomegalovirus exposure and HLA in healthy donors. The PCR ran on 60 Vbeta and 13 Jbeta primers. Only in-frame clones appear in the TCRdb table, and some are missing; sequencing was by immunoSEQ multiplex PCR. The sample contains roughly 110,000 clones, around 73% of which appear only once. Sequenced: PBMCs. The receptors shown here come from a woman aged 25 to 39 in good health and CMV-seropositive.

The rearrangement uses TRBV5-6 and TRBJ1-4; D unclear. The germline V gene has CDR1 SGHDT and CDR2 YYEEEE. Between the trimmed V and J ends, which lost 5 bases and 7 bases, there was a span of 12 bases. The CDR3 is 13 residues long. The CDR3 DNA sequence: TGTGCCAGCAGTTTCGTACAGTCTGAAAAACTGTTTTTT. Amino acid sequence: CASSFVQSEKLFF.

The rearrangement uses TRBV15 and TRBJ2-3; TRBD1 matches at 7 bases. The CDR3 runs 17 residues. Germline assignment: CDR1 LNHNV and CDR2 YYDKDF (reference sequence). After removal of 0 bases from V and 0 bases from J, the junction contained 6 bases not matched to a gene. The CDR3 is CATSRERSGQSTDTQYF. CDR3 coding DNA: TGTGCCACCAGCAGAGAGAGATCGGGACAGAGCACAGATACGCAGTATTTT.

The J gene is TRBJ1-1, the V gene TRBV6-6, with a weak D call TRBD1 (6 bases). The CDR3 spans 11 residues. Germline CDR1 and CDR2: MNHNY and SVGAGI (reference sequence). The ends were cut back, 7 bases at V and 4 bases at J, with 7 bases in the middle. The CDR3 DNA sequence: TGTGCCAGCAACAGGGCCACTGAAGCTTTCTTT. Translating gives CASNRATEAFF.

The rearrangement uses TRBV5-4 and TRBJ1-4; 9 bases fit TRBD1. Looked up from germline, CDR1 is SGHNT and CDR2 is YYREEE (reference sequence). The CDR3 has 15 amino acids. V lost 4 bases and J lost 7; bases outside the gene matches: 8. The CDR3 region is CASSASGTGFEKLFF. CDR3 DNA: TGTGCCAGCAGCGCCTCCGGGACAGGGTTTGAAAAACTGTTTTTT.

This chain joins TRBV7-9 and TRBJ2-7, with D perhaps TRBD1 (6 bases). With 3 bases removed from V and 2 bases from J, the gap between germline ends came to 11 bases. CDR1 and CDR2 from the germline V gene are SEHNR and FQNEAQ (reference sequence). The CDR3 is 14 residues long. The CDR3 sequence: CASSFPGQPYEQYF. The CDR3 nucleotides are TGTGCCAGCAGCTTCCCCGGACAGCCCTACGAGCAGTACTTC.

The chain uses TRBV6-5 and TRBJ1-1; 7 nucleotides align to TRBD1. CDR1 and CDR2 (germline): MNHEY, SVGAGI. The V and J ends lost 0 bases and 1 base, in that order; junction bases with no gene match: 2. This CDR3 region has 15 residues. The CDR3 spells CASSYSPGGNTEAFF. CDR3 bases: TGTGCCAGCAGTTACTCTCCAGGGGGGAACACTGAAGCTTTCTTT.

This chain joins TRBV6-1 and TRBJ2-5; TRBD1 matches 12 bases. The J call is doubtful: the DNA matches TRBJ2-7 better. CDR3 length: 15 residues. Germline-derived CDR1 and CDR2 are MNHNS and SASEGT. CDR3 bases: TGTGCCAGCAGCCCGGGACAGGGGGCGCTTAACGAGCAGTACTTC. Protein sequence: CASSPGQGALNEQYF.

The V gene is TRBV21-1, the J gene TRBJ1-3; no DNA check was done on the table's D call, TRBD1. TRBV21-1 is recorded as a pseudogene. The CDR3 extends over 17 amino acids. The CDR3 DNA sequence: TGTGCCAGCAGCACCTATCCCGACAGGTCCAGTGGAAACACCATATATTTT. Amino acids: CASSTYPDRSSGNTIYF.

This clone was counted a few times. This chain links TRBV12-5 with TRBJ1-1; perhaps TRBD1 as D (6 bases). Germline CDR1 and CDR2: LGHNT and FRNRAP. V lost 2 bases and J 8 bases, leaving 12 bases between the germline ends. The CDR3 has 13 residues. The chain's CDR3 is CASGLRQGKEAFF. CDR3 sequence (DNA): TGTGCTAGTGGTTTGCGCCAGGGGAAAGAAGCTTTCTTT.

The genes are TRBV29-1 and TRBJ1-1; D not certain. Trimming took 5 bases from V and 7 from J, leaving 11 bases between them. CDR3 length: 11 residues. Germline V gene sequence: CDR1 SQVTM, CDR2 ANQGSEA. CDR3 loop: CSVSFGIEAFF. CDR3 nucleotide sequence: TGCAGCGTTTCCTTCGGTATTGAAGCTTTCTTT.

This clone was seen a handful of times. The rearrangement links TRBV12-5 to TRBJ1-2, with D possibly TRBD1 on 5 matching bases. Germline V lookup: CDR1 LGHNT, CDR2 FRNRAP. This CDR3 has 16 amino acids. Trimming took off 7 bases at V and 4 bases at J, with 22 bases between the two ends. CDR3 sequence (DNA): TGTGCTAGTGTCCCAACATCGACCGTGGGGCTCTATGGCTACACCTTC. Protein: CASVPTSTVGLYGYTF. The complete variable domain, with remaining parts taken from reference TRBV12-5 and TRBJ1-2, reads DARVTQTPRHKVTEMGQEVTMRCQPILGHNTVFWYRQTMMQGLELLAYFRNRAPLDDSGMPKDRFSAEMPDATLATLKIQPSEPRDSAVYFCASVPTSTVGLYGYTFGSGTRLTVV.

This clone was observed a handful of times. The rearrangement uses TRBV7-9 and TRBJ1-2; the match to TRBD1 covers 7 bases. The CDR3 is 17 amino acids. V was clipped by 5 bases and J by 0 bases; unmatched bases: 12. In germline, CDR1 is SEHNR, CDR2 FQNEAQ (reference sequence). The CDR3 loop is CASSRDSSHTANYGYTF. CDR3 bases: TGTGCCAGCAGCCGGGACAGCAGTCACACAGCTAACTATGGCTACACCTTC.

The chain is built from TRBV27 and TRBJ1-2; D may be TRBD1 (5 bases). This CDR3 is 13 amino acids long. V was cut by 6 bases and J by 4 bases, with 12 bases left in between. Germline V gene data show CDR1 as MNHEY and CDR2 as SMNVEV (reference sequence). The CDR3 DNA sequence: TGTGCCAGCAGGAGTGGACACATCTATGGCTACACCTTC. Translation: CASRSGHIYGYTF.

This clone was observed a handful of times. The V call is TRBV5-6, the J call TRBJ2-7, with 9 nucleotides matching TRBD2. The germline V gene encodes CDR1 SGHDT and CDR2 YYEEEE. The CDR3 consists of 15 residues. V lost 1 base, J lost 4 bases, and 6 bases stayed unmatched. CDR3 DNA: TGTGCCAGCAGCTTGAAGCTAGCGGGGTCTTACGAGCAGTACTTC. It specifies CASSLKLAGSYEQYF.

The chain joins TRBV12-5 to TRBJ1-4; a possible D gene is TRBD1 (6 bases). Germline V gives CDR1 LGHNT, CDR2 FRNRAP. The CDR3 has 15 amino acids. V was trimmed by 1 base and J by 7 bases, leaving 13 bases between them. The CDR3 spells CASGLGGGGGEKLFF. CDR3 nucleotides: TGTGCTAGTGGTTTGGGCGGAGGGGGGGGTGAAAAACTGTTTTTT.

This clone was observed once. The chain employs TRBV7-8 and TRBJ1-4; 10 bases line up with TRBD1. Unmatched junction bases numbered 3, after V lost 4 bases and J lost 7 bases. The CDR3 is made up of 14 amino acids. CDR1 and CDR2 (germline): SGHVS, FQNEAQ. The CDR3 sequence is CASSWDRGIEKLFF. CDR3 bases: TGTGCCAGCAGCTGGGACAGGGGAATTGAAAAACTGTTTTTT.

Only one count was recorded for this clone. The genes are TRBV5-1 and TRBJ2-5, with 12 bases matching TRBD2. Germline trimming cut 0 bases from V and 2 bases from J; bases unmatched to any gene: 2. The germline CDR1 and CDR2 sequences are SGHRS and YFSETQ. The CDR3 runs 16 residues. The CDR3: CASSLGLAGVQETQYF. The CDR3 DNA sequence: TGCGCCAGCAGCTTGGGACTAGCGGGGGTGCAAGAGACCCAGTACTTC.

V gene TRBV6-6 combines with J gene TRBJ2-7; 15 bases line up with TRBD2. This CDR3 is 14 amino acids long. V trimming: 7 bases; J trimming: 6 bases; junction bases outside the gene matches: 4. In germline, CDR1 is MNHNY, CDR2 SVGAGI (reference sequence). CDR3 loop: CASTGTSGGSEQYF. CDR3 coding DNA: TGTGCCAGCACCGGGACTAGCGGGGGGAGCGAGCAGTACTTC.